This is a list of T cell receptor beta chains from one sample in a study of CD8 T cells in Susac syndrome. MiXCR was run by TCRdb on the immunoSEQ multiplex PCR reads, yielding one entry per CDR3 protein. The data contain 75,000 to 80,000 distinct CDR3 sequences, approximately 95% of them singletons. Input material: CD8+ T cells from PBMCs. Source of these receptors: a human donor with Susac syndrome. Each CDR3 is given without its conserved first and last residue.

j_call,v_call,cdr3_aa
TRBJ1-4,TRBV30,ACASRDRAAKLF
TRBJ2-7,TRBV7-9,ASSLGLREQY
TRBJ2-5,TRBV3-1,ASSQDPELAGGRETQY
TRBJ2-5,TRBV7-2,ASSLRSSLKETQY
TRBJ2-7,TRBV27,ASSPQTAYEQY
TRBJ2-6,TRBV12-3/TRBV12-4,ASILRGRGANVLT
TRBJ2-2,TRBV6-2/TRBV6-3,ASSASGEHTGELF
TRBJ2-3,TRBV20-1,SAQEEGYTDTQY
TRBJ1-4,TRBV29-1,SARDRVTEKLF
TRBJ2-1,TRBV28,ASDARERYYNEQF
TRBJ1-1,TRBV27,ASGDGGAEAF
TRBJ1-2,TRBV16,ASSQYMVDGGYT
TRBJ2-1,TRBV29-1,SVETGPVSYNEQF
TRBJ1-2,TRBV7-9,ASSLDGTASPGYGYT
TRBJ2-1,TRBV3-1,ASSQDGGGAINEQF
TRBJ2-2,TRBV7-9,ASSFQVPNPGELF
TRBJ1-1,TRBV6-5,ASRHGVNTEAF
TRBJ1-2,TRBV20-1,SARGAGEDYGYT
TRBJ2-1,TRBV5-6,ASSLGLAGGTYNEQF
TRBJ2-1,TRBV7-9,ASSSGPNNEQF
TRBJ2-7,TRBV5-1,ASSFNRVDEQY
TRBJ1-5,TRBV27,ASSFLQGKLSNQPQH
TRBJ1-1,TRBV12-3/TRBV12-4,ASRRNTEAF
TRBJ2-2,TRBV9,ASSVAGRTTGELF
TRBJ2-1,TRBV30,AWSGLGQSSYNEQF
TRBJ2-1,TRBV12-3/TRBV12-4,ASIRQDYNEQF
TRBJ2-7,TRBV10-3,AISGQGEKGYEQY
TRBJ2-7,TRBV5-4,ASSLDRADEQY
TRBJ2-1,TRBV12-3/TRBV12-4,ASSSTLHSTYNEQF
TRBJ2-3,TRBV3-1,ASSQRGGTDTQY
TRBJ2-1,TRBV27,ASSLSRAGEQF
TRBJ2-7,TRBV7-6,ASSLGNPGPLYEQY
TRBJ2-1,TRBV4-1,ASSQDGGGGNEQF
TRBJ2-3,TRBV12-3/TRBV12-4,ASTPTSGGAKVMDTQY
TRBJ2-7,TRBV12-5,ASGWDESYEQY
TRBJ1-2,TRBV28,ATPDRANYGYT
TRBJ1-5,TRBV19,ASRLTGGVQPQH
TRBJ2-3,TRBV12-3/TRBV12-4,ASSLVDGVPGDTQY
TRBJ1-6,TRBV6-2/TRBV6-3,ASNHRDMSPLH
TRBJ1-2,TRBV7-6,ASSPQERGYGYT
TRBJ2-5,TRBV5-6,ASSLGQHQETQY
TRBJ2-1,TRBV20-1,SARYSRDLTYNEQF
TRBJ1-5,TRBV12-3/TRBV12-4,ASRLGGGNQPQH
TRBJ2-7,TRBV4-2,ASSPTSGGAYEQY
TRBJ2-5,TRBV7-9,ASSRTGKETQY
TRBJ1-1,TRBV29-1,SVEDGRPITEAF
TRBJ2-3,TRBV10-3,AIRAISGGPDTQY
TRBJ2-7,TRBV5-4,ASSGTGTSGSEQY
TRBJ2-5,TRBV9,ASSAPAGTQETQY
TRBJ2-7,TRBV20-1,SARDSGTFYEQY
TRBJ2-5,TRBV28,ASSGPRVKVEETQY
TRBJ2-1,TRBV4-1,ASSQARGFYNEQF
TRBJ2-7,TRBV20-1,SARDRESSYEQY
TRBJ1-3,TRBV30,ATDRGLGNTIY
TRBJ1-5,TRBV12-3/TRBV12-4,ASSPIGQGSNQPQH